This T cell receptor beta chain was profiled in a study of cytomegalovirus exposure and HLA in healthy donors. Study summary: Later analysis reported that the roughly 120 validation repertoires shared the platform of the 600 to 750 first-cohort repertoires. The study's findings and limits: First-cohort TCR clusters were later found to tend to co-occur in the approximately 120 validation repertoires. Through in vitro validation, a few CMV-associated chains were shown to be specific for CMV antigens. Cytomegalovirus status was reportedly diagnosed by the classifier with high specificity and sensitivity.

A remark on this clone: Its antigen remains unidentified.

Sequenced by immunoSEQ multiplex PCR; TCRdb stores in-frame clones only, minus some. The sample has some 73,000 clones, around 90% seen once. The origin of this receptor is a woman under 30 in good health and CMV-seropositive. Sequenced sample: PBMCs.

This CDR3 reads CASSQGQGGNTEAFF. The CDR3 nucleotides read TGTGCCAGCAGCCAAGGGCAGGGGGGGAACACTGAAGCTTTCTTT. This chain uses TRBV4-2 with TRBJ1-1; 7 bases agree with TRBD1. J was trimmed by 1 base and V by 1 base; bases with no gene match: 3. Per germline, CDR1 LGHNA and CDR2 YNFKEQ. The CDR3 consists of 15 residues.